The sequence of this T cell receptor beta chain was determined in a study of OX40 agonist ivuxolimab in advanced cancers. This table comes from immunoSEQ multiplex PCR, and its TCRdb copy is limited to in-frame clones, with some not included. The top ten hold roughly 9.8% of the sample, which has tens of thousands of clones, just under 90% seen once. Whole-study findings and limits: At 0.1 to 3.0 mg/kg and by week 6, CD4+ and CD8+ T cells in the blood had expanded clonally.

Points on this clone: Antigen: not known.

The CDR3 is made up of 15 amino acids. The germline V gene has CDR1 LNHDA and CDR2 SQIVND (reference sequence). V was trimmed by 3 bases and J by 0 bases, leaving 11 bases between them. The sequence was collected from an adult with an advanced solid tumor such as melanoma, head and neck, liver or kidney cancer. This chain connects TRBV19 to TRBJ1-1; D is uncertain. The specimen comprised CD4+ or CD8+ T cells sorted from blood, sampled in a trial of the OX40 agonist ivuxolimab. CDR3 amino acids: CASSIMEGVNTEAFF. For the CDR3, the DNA is TGTGCCAGTAGTATCATGGAGGGTGTGAACACTGAAGCTTTCTTT.